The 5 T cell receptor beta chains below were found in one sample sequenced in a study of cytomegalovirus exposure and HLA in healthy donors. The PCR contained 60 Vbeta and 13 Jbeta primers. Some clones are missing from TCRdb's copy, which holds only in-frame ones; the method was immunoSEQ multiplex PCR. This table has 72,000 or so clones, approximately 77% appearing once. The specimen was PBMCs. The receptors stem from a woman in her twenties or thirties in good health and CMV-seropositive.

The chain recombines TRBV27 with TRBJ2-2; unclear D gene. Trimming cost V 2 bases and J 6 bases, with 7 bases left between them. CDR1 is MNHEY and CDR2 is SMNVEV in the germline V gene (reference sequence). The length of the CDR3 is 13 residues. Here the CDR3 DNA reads TGTGCCAGCAGTTTACCCGTCCCCGGGGAGCTGTTTTTT. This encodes CASSLPVPGELFF.

CDR3: CAWTGGNTIYF. The CDR3 region has the DNA TGTGCCTGGACAGGGGGAAACACCATATATTTT. The rearrangement links TRBV30 to TRBJ1-3; D is possibly TRBD1 (5 bases). The CDR3 spans 11 residues. Germline CDR1 GTSNPN, CDR2 SVGIG (reference sequence). V was pared by 4 bases and J by 4 bases, with 5 bases between.

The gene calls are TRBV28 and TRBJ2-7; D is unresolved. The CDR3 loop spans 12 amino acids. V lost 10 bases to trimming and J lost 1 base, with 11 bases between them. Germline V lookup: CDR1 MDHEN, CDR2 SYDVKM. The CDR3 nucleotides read TGTGCCACCTGCCGGGTATCCTACGAGCAGTACTTC. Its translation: CATCRVSYEQYF.

CDR3 in DNA: TGTGCCAGCAGTGCCCGAAGGACTAGCGGGATAAGCACAGATACGCAGTATTTT. It yields the protein CASSARRTSGISTDTQYF. The rearrangement joins TRBV2 to TRBJ2-3, with 12 bases matching TRBD2. V was clipped by 4 bases and J by 0 bases; unmatched bases: 8. CDR3 length: 18 residues. Germline V gene sequence: CDR1 SNHLY, CDR2 FYNNEI.

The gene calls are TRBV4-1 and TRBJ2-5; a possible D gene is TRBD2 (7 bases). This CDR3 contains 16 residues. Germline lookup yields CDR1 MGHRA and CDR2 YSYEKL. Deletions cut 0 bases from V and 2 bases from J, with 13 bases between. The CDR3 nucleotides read TGCGCCAGCAGCCAAGATTTGGGAGGGGGGCAAGAGACCCAGTACTTC. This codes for CASSQDLGGGQETQYF.